The sequence of this T cell receptor (beta chain) was determined in a study of vaccination and CD4 T cells after COVID-19. Background on the study: Everyone enrolled got two doses of BNT162b2 or mRNA-1273 vaccine.

The Oncomine TCR Beta short-read assay was applied to DNA of cultured CD4+ T cells. TCRdb reprocessed the PCR reads with MiXCR, giving one entry per CDR3 protein. The profile covers approximately 15,000 distinct CDR3 sequences, with roughly 51% appearing a single time and approximately 13% taken by the ten largest. Noted treatment: roughly ten-day PBMC culture with coronavirus spike peptide pools or control peptides (ViraFEST assay). ViraFEST used peptide pools to expand antigen-specific T cells and subsequently sequenced their TCRs. By negative selection, CD4+ T cells were isolated once culture had run for around 10 days. On this clonotype itself: No antigen is known for it.

The sequence derives from a human donor who had recovered from COVID-19. The material sequenced was CD4+ T cells from blood, cultured in vitro.

CDR3 sequence reads: CASSAGLAGAGTQYF. As DNA, the CDR3 is TGTGCCAGCAGCGCTGGACTAGCGGGGGCAGGTACGCAGTATTTT. This chain uses TRBV9 with TRBJ2-3, with 13 bases identical to TRBD2. With 3 bases clipped from V and 8 bases from J, the junction kept 6 bases outside the gene matches. This CDR3 spans 15 amino acids. Germline assignment: CDR1 SGDLS and CDR2 YYNGEE.